This T cell receptor beta chain was observed in a study of Ad26.COV2.S vaccination and SARS-CoV-2 variants. Looking at the study overall: Ad26.COV2.S given intramuscularly, once or twice 56 days apart.

Germline V gene lookup returns CDR1 LGHDT and CDR2 YNNKEL (reference sequence). CDR3 size: 17 residues. Unmatched junction bases numbered 6, after V lost 0 bases and J lost 3 bases. General study findings and limits: Those who received the vaccine showed greater spike-specific TCR breadth than those given placebo. Total responses of T cells may have been underestimated by the analyses of TCR breadth and depth. Recipients of either vaccine or placebo displayed similar breadth of non-spike TCRs.

Treatment indicated: around 19 received Ad26.COV2.S at low or high dose, single or two shots; about 5 received placebo; per-sample allocation not given. The samples were gathered on day 63 after the first injection of vaccine or placebo. Notes on this clone: Antigen: not known.

Sequencing used immunoSEQ multiplex PCR; TCRdb keeps in-frame clones, though not all of them. This table holds roughly 250,000 clones, roughly 89% found once. This chain joins TRBV3-1 (or the pseudogene TRBV3-2) and TRBJ2-2, with 8 nucleotides matching TRBD2. The TCR was taken from a person aged 18 to 59 who received the Ad26.COV2.S COVID-19 vaccine or a placebo. Sequencing used peripheral blood, obtained in a trial of Ad26.COV2.S vaccine versus placebo. As DNA, the CDR3 is TGTGCCAGCAGCCAAGAAAGGCTAGCGGGCGACACCGGGGAGCTGTTTTTT. Translated: CASSQERLAGDTGELFF.